This TCR beta chain was captured in a study of beta chain features in type 1 diabetes. General study points: In the patient group, naive, central memory and Treg TCRB repertoires seemed more alike than in the healthy donor group. The influence of HLA type on TCRB rearrangement stayed undetermined.

Isolated RNA was reverse transcribed in full, so expressed TCRB transcripts were sequenced. For naive, central memory and regulatory T cell samples, reads averaged approximately 3.9 million. Sequenced by immunoSEQ multiplex PCR; TCRdb stores in-frame clones only, minus some. Of hundreds of thousands of clones listed, about a sixth are singletons. The V gene end was trimmed by 4 bases and the J gene end by 4 bases; junction bases not matched to a gene: 7. The CDR3 length is 14 residues. Germline V lookup: CDR1 SGHNT, CDR2 YYREEE (reference sequence). There are a few counts of this clone. Antigen specificity is unknown.

Material for sequencing was naive CD4+ T cells from blood. The chain couples TRBV5-4 to TRBJ1-2, with 7 nucleotides matching TRBD1. This receptor was taken from a man aged 18 to 30 in good health. CDR3 loop: CASSVNRGSYGYTF. CDR3 sequence (DNA): TGTGCCAGCAGCGTTAACAGGGGAAGCTATGGCTACACCTTC.